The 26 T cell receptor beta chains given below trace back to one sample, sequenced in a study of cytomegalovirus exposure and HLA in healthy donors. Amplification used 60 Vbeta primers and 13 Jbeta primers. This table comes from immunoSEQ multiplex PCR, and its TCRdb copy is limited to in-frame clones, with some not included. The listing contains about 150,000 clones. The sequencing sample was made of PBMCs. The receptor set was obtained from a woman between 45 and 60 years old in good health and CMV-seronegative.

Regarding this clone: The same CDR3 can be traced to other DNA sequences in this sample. In DNA, the CDR3 is TGCGCCAGCAGCTTGGGTAGATACACAGATACGCAGTATTTT. Translated, it gives CASSLGRYTDTQYF. The rearrangement links TRBV5-1 to TRBJ2-3; D is unclear. This CDR3 spans 14 amino acids. CDR1 SGHRS and CDR2 YFSETQ come from the germline V gene. V lost 0 bases to trimming and J lost 2 bases, with 7 bases between them.

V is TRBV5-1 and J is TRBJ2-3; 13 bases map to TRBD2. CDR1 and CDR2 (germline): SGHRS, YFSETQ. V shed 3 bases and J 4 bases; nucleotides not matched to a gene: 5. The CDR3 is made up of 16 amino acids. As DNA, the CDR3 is TGCGCCAGCAGCTCCACTAGCGGGGGGGTCCCAGATACGCAGTATTTT. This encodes CASSSTSGGVPDTQYF.

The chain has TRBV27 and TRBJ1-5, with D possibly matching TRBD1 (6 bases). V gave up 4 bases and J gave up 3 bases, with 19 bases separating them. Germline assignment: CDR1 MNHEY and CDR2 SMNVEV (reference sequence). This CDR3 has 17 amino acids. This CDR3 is CASSSGLQDSFNQPQHF. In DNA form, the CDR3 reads TGTGCCAGCAGTTCGGGGCTCCAGGACAGCTTCAATCAGCCCCAGCATTTT.

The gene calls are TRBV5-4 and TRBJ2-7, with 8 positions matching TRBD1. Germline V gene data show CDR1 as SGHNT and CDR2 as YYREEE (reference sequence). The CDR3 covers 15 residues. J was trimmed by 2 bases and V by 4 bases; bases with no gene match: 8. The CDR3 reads CASSPGTGGTYEQYF. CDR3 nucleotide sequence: TGTGCCAGCAGCCCCGGGACAGGAGGAACCTACGAGCAGTACTTC.

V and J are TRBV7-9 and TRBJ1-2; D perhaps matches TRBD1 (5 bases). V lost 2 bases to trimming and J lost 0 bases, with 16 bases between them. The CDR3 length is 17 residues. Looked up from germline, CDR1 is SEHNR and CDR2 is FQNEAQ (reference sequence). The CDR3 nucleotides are TGTGCCAGCAGCTTAAGACGGGCGTCAGGGCCTAACTATGGCTACACCTTC. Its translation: CASSLRRASGPNYGYTF. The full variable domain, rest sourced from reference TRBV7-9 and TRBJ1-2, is DTGVSQNPRHKITKRGQNVTFRCDPISEHNRLYWYRQTLGQGPEFLTYFQNEAQLEKSRLLSDRFSAERPKGSFSTLEIQRTEQGDSAMYLCASSLRRASGPNYGYTFGSGTRLTVV.

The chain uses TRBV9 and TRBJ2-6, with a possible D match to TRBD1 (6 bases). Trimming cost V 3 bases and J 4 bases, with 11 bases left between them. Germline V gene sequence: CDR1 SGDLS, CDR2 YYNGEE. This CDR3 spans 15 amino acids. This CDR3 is CASSATGSGANVLTF. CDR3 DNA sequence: TGTGCCAGCAGCGCCACAGGGAGCGGGGCCAACGTCCTGACTTTC.

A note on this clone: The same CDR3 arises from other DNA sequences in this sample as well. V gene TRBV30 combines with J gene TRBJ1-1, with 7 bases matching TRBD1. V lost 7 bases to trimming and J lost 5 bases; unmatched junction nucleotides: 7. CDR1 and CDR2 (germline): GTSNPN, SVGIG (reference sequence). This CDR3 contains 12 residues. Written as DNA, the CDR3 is TGTGCCTCGGGAACAGGGGAAACTGAAGCTTTCTTT. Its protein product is CASGTGETEAFF.

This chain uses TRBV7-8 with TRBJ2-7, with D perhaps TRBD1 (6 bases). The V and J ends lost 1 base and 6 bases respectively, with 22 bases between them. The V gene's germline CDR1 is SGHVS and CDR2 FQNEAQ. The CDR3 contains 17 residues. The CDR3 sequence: CASSLESSGPGVREQYF. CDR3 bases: TGTGCCAGCAGCTTAGAGAGTAGTGGCCCAGGGGTACGCGAGCAGTACTTC.

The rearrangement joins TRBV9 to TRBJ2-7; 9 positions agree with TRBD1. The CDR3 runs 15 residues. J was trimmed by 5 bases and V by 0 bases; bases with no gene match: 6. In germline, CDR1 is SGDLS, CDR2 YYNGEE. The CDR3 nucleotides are TGTGCCAGCAGCGTAGAGGGACAGGGCGTCCACGAGCAGTACTTC. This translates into CASSVEGQGVHEQYF.

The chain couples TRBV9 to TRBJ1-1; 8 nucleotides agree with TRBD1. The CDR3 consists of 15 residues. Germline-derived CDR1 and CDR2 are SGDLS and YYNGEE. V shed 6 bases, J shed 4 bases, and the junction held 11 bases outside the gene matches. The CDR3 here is CASTVQGAGSTEAFF. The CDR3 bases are TGTGCCAGCACCGTGCAGGGGGCCGGGAGCACTGAAGCTTTCTTT.

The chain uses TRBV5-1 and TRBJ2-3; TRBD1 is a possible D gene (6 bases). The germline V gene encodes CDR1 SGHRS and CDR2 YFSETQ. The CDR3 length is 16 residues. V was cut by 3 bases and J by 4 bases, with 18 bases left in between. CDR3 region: CASSSVGGQFSDTQYF. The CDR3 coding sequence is TGCGCCAGCAGCTCGGTAGGGGGACAATTCTCAGATACGCAGTATTTT. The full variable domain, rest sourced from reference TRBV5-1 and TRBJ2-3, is KAGVTQTPRYLIKTRGQQVTLSCSPISGHRSVSWYQQTPGQGLQFLFEYFSETQRNKGNFPGRFSGRQFSNSRSEMNVSTLELGDSALYLCASSSVGGQFSDTQYFGPGTRLTVL.

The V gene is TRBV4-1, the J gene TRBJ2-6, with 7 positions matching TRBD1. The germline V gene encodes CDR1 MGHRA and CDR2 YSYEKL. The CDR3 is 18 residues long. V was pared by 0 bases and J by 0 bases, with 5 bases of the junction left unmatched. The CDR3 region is CASSQEGGKVSGANVLTF. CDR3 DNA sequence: TGCGCCAGCAGCCAAGAAGGGGGCAAGGTCTCTGGGGCCAACGTCCTGACTTTC.

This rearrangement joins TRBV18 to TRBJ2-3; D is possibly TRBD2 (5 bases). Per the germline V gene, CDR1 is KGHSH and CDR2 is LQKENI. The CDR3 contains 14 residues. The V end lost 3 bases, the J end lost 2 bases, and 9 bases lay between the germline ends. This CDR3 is CASSPRLATDTQYF. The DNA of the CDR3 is TGTGCCAGCTCACCGAGGCTAGCCACAGATACGCAGTATTTT.

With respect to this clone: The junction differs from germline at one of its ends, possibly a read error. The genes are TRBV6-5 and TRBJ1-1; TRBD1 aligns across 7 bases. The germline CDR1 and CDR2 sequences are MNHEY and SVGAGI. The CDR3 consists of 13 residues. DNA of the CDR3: TGTGCCAGCAGTGACTCCGGGACAGCTGAAGCTTTCTTT. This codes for CASSDSGTAEAFF.

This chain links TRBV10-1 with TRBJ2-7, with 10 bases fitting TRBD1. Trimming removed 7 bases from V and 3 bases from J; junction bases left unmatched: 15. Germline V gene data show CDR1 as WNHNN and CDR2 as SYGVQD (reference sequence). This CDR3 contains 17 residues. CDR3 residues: CASKIRDRGISVYEQYF. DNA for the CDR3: TGCGCCAGCAAGATCCGGGACAGGGGAATTTCCGTCTACGAGCAGTACTTC.

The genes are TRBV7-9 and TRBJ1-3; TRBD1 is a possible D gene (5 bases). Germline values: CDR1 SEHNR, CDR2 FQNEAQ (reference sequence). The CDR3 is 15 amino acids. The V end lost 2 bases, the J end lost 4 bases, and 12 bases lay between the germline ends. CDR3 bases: TGTGCCAGCAGCTTACAGTCAGGGATCGGAAACACCATATATTTT. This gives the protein CASSLQSGIGNTIYF.

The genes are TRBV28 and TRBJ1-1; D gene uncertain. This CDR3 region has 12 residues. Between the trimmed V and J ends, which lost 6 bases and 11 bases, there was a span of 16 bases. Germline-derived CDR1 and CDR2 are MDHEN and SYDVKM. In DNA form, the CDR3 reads TGTGCCAGCAGCTCCGAGGGCTTAGGGGCTTTCTTT. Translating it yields CASSSEGLGAFF.

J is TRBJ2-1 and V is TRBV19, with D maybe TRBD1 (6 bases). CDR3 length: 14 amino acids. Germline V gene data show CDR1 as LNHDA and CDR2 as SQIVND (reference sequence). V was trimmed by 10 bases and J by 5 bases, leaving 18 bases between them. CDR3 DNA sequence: TGTGCCACCGATCCGGGACACTACAACAATGAGCAGTTCTTC. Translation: CATDPGHYNNEQFF. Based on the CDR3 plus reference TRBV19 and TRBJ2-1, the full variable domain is DGGITQSPKYLFRKEGQNVTLSCEQNLNHDAMYWYRQDPGQGLRLIYYSQIVNDFQKGDIAEGYSVSREKKESFPLTVTSAQKNPTAFYLCATDPGHYNNEQFFGPGTRLTVL.

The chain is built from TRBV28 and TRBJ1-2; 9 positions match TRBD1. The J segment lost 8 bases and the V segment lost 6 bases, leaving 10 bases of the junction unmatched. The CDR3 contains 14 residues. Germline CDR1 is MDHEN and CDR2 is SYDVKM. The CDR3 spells CASSPPTGGGGYTF. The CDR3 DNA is TGTGCCAGCAGCCCGCCTACAGGGGGCGGGGGCTACACCTTC.

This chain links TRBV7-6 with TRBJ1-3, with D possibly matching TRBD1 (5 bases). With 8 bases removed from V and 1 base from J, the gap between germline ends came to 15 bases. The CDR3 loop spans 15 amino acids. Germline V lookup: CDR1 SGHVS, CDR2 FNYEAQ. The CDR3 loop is CASQILGGSGNTIYF. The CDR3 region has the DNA TGTGCCAGCCAGATTCTGGGGGGATCTGGAAACACCATATATTTT.

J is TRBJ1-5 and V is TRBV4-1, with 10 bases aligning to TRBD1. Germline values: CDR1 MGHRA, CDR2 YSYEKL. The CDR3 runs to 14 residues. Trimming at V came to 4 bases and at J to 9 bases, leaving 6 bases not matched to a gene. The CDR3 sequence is CASSLRDRGPPQHF. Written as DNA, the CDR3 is TGCGCCAGCAGCCTCCGGGACAGGGGACCGCCCCAGCATTTT.

DNA of the CDR3: TGTGCCAGCAGTTACACCCCAGGGACAGATACGCAGTATTTT. Translation: CASSYTPGTDTQYF. V is TRBV6-5 and J is TRBJ2-3, with D perhaps matching TRBD1 (5 bases). The CDR3 has 14 amino acids. Germline V gene data show CDR1 as MNHEY and CDR2 as SVGAGI. Trimming stripped 2 bases from V and 3 bases from J, with 9 bases between.

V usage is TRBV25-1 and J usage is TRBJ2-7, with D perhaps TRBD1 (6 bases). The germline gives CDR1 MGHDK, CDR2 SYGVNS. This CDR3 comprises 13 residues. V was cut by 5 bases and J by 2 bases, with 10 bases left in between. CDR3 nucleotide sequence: TGTGCCAGCAGTCACAGGGCTACCTACGAGCAGTACTTC. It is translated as CASSHRATYEQYF.

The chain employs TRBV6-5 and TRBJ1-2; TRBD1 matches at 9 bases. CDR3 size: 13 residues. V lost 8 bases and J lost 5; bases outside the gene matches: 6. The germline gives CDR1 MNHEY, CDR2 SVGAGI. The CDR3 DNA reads TGTGCCAGCGGGGGACAGGGTGAATATGGCTACACCTTC. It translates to CASGGQGEYGYTF.

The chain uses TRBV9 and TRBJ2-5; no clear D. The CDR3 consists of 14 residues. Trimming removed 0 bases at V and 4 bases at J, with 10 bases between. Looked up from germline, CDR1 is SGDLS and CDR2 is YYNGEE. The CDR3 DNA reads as TGTGCCAGCAGCGTAGACGTCGGTAGAGAGACCCAGTACTTC. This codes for CASSVDVGRETQYF.

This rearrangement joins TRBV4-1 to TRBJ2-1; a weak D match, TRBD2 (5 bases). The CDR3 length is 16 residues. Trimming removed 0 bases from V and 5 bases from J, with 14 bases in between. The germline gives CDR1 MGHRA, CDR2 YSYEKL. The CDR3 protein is CASSQEPAATHNEQFF. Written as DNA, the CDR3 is TGCGCCAGCAGCCAAGAACCAGCGGCTACCCACAATGAGCAGTTCTTC.